The 27 T cell receptor beta chains below all came from one sample that was sequenced in a study of shared clonotypes between healthy human individuals (dated by TCRdb to 2019 to 2021). The method behind the library was the immunoSEQ multiplex PCR assay. TCRdb mirrors the immuneACCESS table, restricted to in-frame sequences. Some clones are absent from its copies; in checked studies, under half trace to an unresolved V gene, and the reason for the others is unknown. Across this sample there are under 1,900,000 clones, with just under 99% seen only once. Of the sample, around 0.38% falls within the top ten clones. Sequencing was carried out using naive CD4+ T cells sorted from blood. The label giving this sample's cell subset or site can be read as: CD45RA+ positively selected. The receptors were gathered from a man under 40 in good health.

This sequence joins TRBV30 and TRBJ2-7, with TRBD2 matching 8 bases. This CDR3 is 12 amino acids long. The germline gives CDR1 GTSNPN, CDR2 SVGIG (reference sequence). V was pared by 1 base and J by 5 bases, with 1 base of the junction left unmatched. In DNA form, the CDR3 reads TGTGCCTGGAGTGCCGGGAGGGACGAGCAGTACTTC. It is translated as CAWSAGRDEQYF.

V gene TRBV18 combines with J gene TRBJ1-2; D is unresolved. The length of the CDR3 is 13 residues. CDR1 KGHSH and CDR2 LQKENI come from the germline V gene. Trimming left V 2 bases short and J 5 bases short, with 9 bases between. CDR3 region: CASSPGEEYGYTF. The CDR3 bases are TGTGCCAGCTCACCAGGGGAGGAGTATGGCTACACCTTC.

The V call is TRBV7-9, the J call TRBJ2-1; 9 bases match TRBD2. Germline loops: CDR1 SEHNR, CDR2 FQNEAQ (reference sequence). There are 17 residues in the CDR3. V shed 0 bases, J shed 4 bases, and the junction held 7 bases outside the gene matches. The CDR3, as DNA: TGTGCCAGCAGCTTAGCGCGGACTAGCGACAAATACAATGAGCAGTTCTTC. Residues: CASSLARTSDKYNEQFF.

This clone was found once. V usage is TRBV9 and J usage is TRBJ2-7; a weak D match, TRBD2 (6 bases). This CDR3 spans 16 amino acids. Germline V gives CDR1 SGDLS, CDR2 YYNGEE. Trimming cost V 3 bases and J 4 bases, with 20 bases left between them. CDR3 in DNA: TGTGCCAGCAGCGCGGGACTTTCTAACCCGCCTTACGAGCAGTACTTC. Translated: CASSAGLSNPPYEQYF.

This chain links TRBV10-3 with TRBJ2-7; D unresolved. V was pared by 2 bases and J by 4 bases, with 12 bases between. This CDR3 contains 14 residues. The V gene's germline CDR1 is ENHRY and CDR2 SYGVKD. The CDR3 DNA is TGTGCCATCAGTGAGCTTAGGGTCGATTACGAGCAGTACTTC. Its translation: CAISELRVDYEQYF.

This chain uses TRBV28 with TRBJ2-2; 9 bases are a match to TRBD2. In germline, CDR1 is MDHEN, CDR2 SYDVKM. CDR3 length: 16 residues. V trimming: 4 bases; J trimming: 6 bases; junction bases outside the gene matches: 9. The CDR3 is CASSSLAGDTPGELFF. In DNA form, the CDR3 reads TGTGCCAGCAGTTCGTTAGCGGGAGATACCCCCGGGGAGCTGTTTTTT. The complete variable domain, with remaining parts taken from reference TRBV28 and TRBJ2-2, reads DVKVTQSSRYLVKRTGEKVFLECVQDMDHENMFWYRQDPGLGLRLIYFSYDVKMKEKGDIPEGYSVSREKKERFSLILESASTNQTSMYLCASSSLAGDTPGELFFGEGSRLTVL.

This clone appeared a single time. The chain recombines TRBV9 with TRBJ2-7, with 8 bases fitting TRBD2. CDR1 and CDR2 (germline): SGDLS, YYNGEE. Trimming took 3 bases from V and 3 from J; bases not matched to a gene: 5. The CDR3 consists of 14 residues. The chain's CDR3 is CASSETGTSYEQYF. DNA for the CDR3: TGTGCCAGCAGCGAAACCGGGACTAGCTACGAGCAGTACTTC.

CDR3 coding DNA: TGTGCCAGCAGTTCCTACCTGACAGGGGCGATGACTAGCGGGAGAGGCACCGGGGAGCTGTTTTTT. Its translation: CASSSYLTGAMTSGRGTGELFF. V gene TRBV28 combines with J gene TRBJ2-2, with TRBD2 matching over 12 bases. There are 22 residues in the CDR3. V shed 4 bases and J 4 bases; nucleotides not matched to a gene: 22. Germline CDR1 MDHEN, CDR2 SYDVKM.

The chain combines TRBV7-6 with TRBJ2-7; 8 positions agree with TRBD1. Germline CDR1 and CDR2: SGHVS and FNYEAQ. The J segment lost 4 bases and the V segment lost 5 bases, leaving 7 bases of the junction unmatched. The length of the CDR3 is 14 residues. The CDR3: CASSLGQGRYEQYF. The CDR3 nucleotides are TGTGCCAGCAGCCTCGGACAGGGAAGATACGAGCAGTACTTC.

V usage is TRBV28 and J usage is TRBJ1-2, with 10 bases that match TRBD1. The V and J ends lost 6 bases and 4 bases, in that order; junction bases with no gene match: 11. This CDR3 has 16 residues. The germline V gene has CDR1 MDHEN and CDR2 SYDVKM. CDR3 nucleotides: TGTGCCAGCAGGATCCCGGGACAGGGGATCATCTATGGCTACACCTTC. This gives the protein CASRIPGQGIIYGYTF.

This chain links TRBV6-5 with TRBJ2-7, with 7 bases that match TRBD2. The germline CDR1 and CDR2 sequences are MNHEY and SVGAGI. Unmatched junction bases numbered 9, after V lost 4 bases and J lost 6 bases. This CDR3 comprises 14 residues. This CDR3 is CASSSGIAGSEQYF. In DNA, the CDR3 is TGTGCCAGCAGTTCCGGGATAGCGGGTAGCGAGCAGTACTTC.

The V gene is TRBV5-1, the J gene TRBJ2-5, with D perhaps matching TRBD2 (6 bases). This CDR3 is built from 17 residues. Germline V CDR1 and CDR2: SGHRS, YFSETQ. Between the trimmed V and J ends, which lost 0 bases and 4 bases, there was a span of 19 bases. CDR3 loop: CASSLDYGRRRRETQYF. The CDR3 nucleotides read TGCGCCAGCAGCTTGGATTACGGGAGAAGGAGACGAGAGACCCAGTACTTC.

The rearrangement uses TRBV28 and TRBJ2-7, with 11 bases matching TRBD2. Germline V CDR1 and CDR2: MDHEN, SYDVKM. With V trimmed by 10 bases and J by 12 bases, 20 bases remained unmatched. The CDR3 extends over 15 amino acids. CDR3 sequence: CAIGETGTSGSHRYF. The CDR3 DNA follows: TGTGCCATTGGGGAGACCGGGACTAGCGGCTCCCATCGGTACTTC.

The CDR3 here is CASSLDRLAYNEQFF. The DNA for the CDR3 is TGTGCCAGCAGCTTAGATAGACTAGCATACAATGAGCAGTTCTTC. The rearrangement joins TRBV7-8 to TRBJ2-1; 7 bases map to TRBD2. The CDR3 has 15 amino acids. V dropped 1 base and J dropped 4; count of bases not matched to a gene: 4. From germline, CDR1 is SGHVS and CDR2 FQNEAQ.

CDR3 nucleotides: TGTGCCAGCAGCCCTAGGCGCTCCCGCAGCAATGAGCAGTTCTTC. This gives the protein CASSPRRSRSNEQFF. The gene calls are TRBV7-2 and TRBJ2-1; no definite D call. The V gene lost 5 bases and the J gene lost 6 bases, with 17 bases spanning the gap. Germline V gives CDR1 SGHTA, CDR2 FQGNSA. The CDR3 spans 15 residues.

The V call is TRBV30, the J call TRBJ2-5; D may be TRBD1 (5 bases). The germline CDR1 and CDR2 sequences are GTSNPN and SVGIG (reference sequence). The CDR3 has 14 amino acids. Trimming shortened V by 0 bases and J by 5 bases, and 13 bases separated the two germline ends. In nucleotides, the CDR3 is TGTGCCTGGAGTGTACGAAGGGGTGGGGAGACCCAGTACTTC. As protein: CAWSVRRGGETQYF. Variable domain in full (rest from reference TRBV30 and TRBJ2-5): SQTIHQWPATLVQPVGSPLSLECTVEGTSNPNLYWYRQAAGRGLQLLFYSVGIGQISSEVPQNLSASRPQDRQFILSSKKLLLSDSGFYLCAWSVRRGGETQYFGPGTRLLVL.

This chain joins TRBV28 and TRBJ2-2, with 10 bases aligning to TRBD2. Germline CDR1 and CDR2: MDHEN and SYDVKM. The CDR3 totals 15 residues. Trimming took 5 bases from V and 7 from J; bases not matched to a gene: 7. CDR3 nucleotide sequence: TGTGCCAGCAGTAGCGGACTAGCGGATAGCGGGGAGCTGTTTTTT. It encodes CASSSGLADSGELFF.

The rearrangement joins TRBV11-1 to TRBJ2-2; 10 bases agree with TRBD1. The trim removed 5 bases at V and 4 bases at J, leaving 4 bases unmatched. Germline CDR1 SGHAT, CDR2 FQDESV (reference sequence). The CDR3 extends over 15 amino acids. CDR3 nucleotides: TGTGCCAGCAGCACGGGACAGGGGTTCACCGGGGAGCTGTTTTTT. Its protein product is CASSTGQGFTGELFF. The variable domain in full, completed from reference TRBV11-1 and TRBJ2-2, reads EAEVAQSPRYKITEKSQAVAFWCDPISGHATLYWYRQILGQGPELLVQFQDESVVDDSQLPKDRFSAERLKGVDSTLKIQPAELGDSAMYLCASSTGQGFTGELFFGEGSRLTVL.

The chain uses TRBV27 and TRBJ1-5; no clear D. Trimming cost V 3 bases and J 5 bases, with 8 bases left between them. Germline V gene sequence: CDR1 MNHEY, CDR2 SMNVEV (reference sequence). This CDR3 has 13 amino acids. The CDR3 sequence: CASSFGRYQPQHF. In DNA form, the CDR3 reads TGTGCCAGCAGTTTTGGCCGGTATCAGCCCCAGCATTTT.

This chain uses TRBV2 with TRBJ2-1, with unresolved D. From germline, CDR1 is SNHLY and CDR2 FYNNEI. V was pared by 6 bases and J by 0 bases, with 15 bases between. The CDR3 is 16 residues long. CDR3 DNA: TGTGCCAGCAGAGAAAAACGGATCGGCTCCTACAATGAGCAGTTCTTC. Translating it yields CASREKRIGSYNEQFF.

The genes are TRBV5-6 and TRBJ2-7; 7 bases align to TRBD1. Germline lookup yields CDR1 SGHDT and CDR2 YYEEEE. V shed 4 bases and J 4 bases; nucleotides not matched to a gene: 5. The CDR3 is made up of 13 amino acids. CDR3 loop: CASSRSRGYEQYF. CDR3 DNA: TGTGCCAGCAGCCGCTCCAGGGGGTACGAGCAGTACTTC.

This clone was detected once. The chain combines TRBV30 with TRBJ1-2, with D unclear. The CDR3 consists of 12 residues. Trimming stripped 3 bases from V and 5 bases from J, with 10 bases between. CDR1 and CDR2 from the germline V gene are GTSNPN and SVGIG (reference sequence). As DNA, the CDR3 is TGTGCCTGGAGCAACGGGGTATATGGCTACACCTTC. It specifies CAWSNGVYGYTF.

The J gene is TRBJ1-1, the V gene TRBV5-4; tentative D call: TRBD1 (6 bases). The CDR3 sequence is 16 residues long. In germline, CDR1 is SGHNT, CDR2 YYREEE (reference sequence). The V and J ends lost 1 base and 1 base respectively, with 14 bases between them. The CDR3 here is CASSLSAGVGNTEAFF. CDR3 in DNA: TGTGCCAGCAGCTTGAGCGCAGGGGTGGGGAACACTGAAGCTTTCTTT.

This chain links TRBV18 with TRBJ2-7, with 9 positions matching TRBD1. This CDR3 is built from 14 residues. Germline trimming cut 0 bases from V and 7 bases from J; bases unmatched to any gene: 4. In germline, CDR1 is KGHSH, CDR2 LQKENI. The CDR3 region is CASSPPTGGEEQYF. The CDR3, as DNA: TGTGCCAGCTCACCACCGACAGGGGGTGAAGAGCAGTACTTC. Combining the CDR3 with reference TRBV18 and TRBJ2-7 gives the whole variable domain NAGVMQNPRHLVRRRGQEARLRCSPMKGHSHVYWYRQLPEEGLKFMVYLQKENIIDESGMPKERFSAEFPKEGPSILRIQQVVRGDSAAYFCASSPPTGGEEQYFGPGTRLTVT.

In the case of this clone: A junction boundary mismatches the germline segment, possibly from a read error. The gene calls are TRBV7-3 and TRBJ2-1, with TRBD2 identical over 7 bases. This CDR3 is built from 15 residues. Per germline, CDR1 SGHTA and CDR2 FQGTGA. The CDR3 protein is CASSLTSARWNEQFF. In DNA form, the CDR3 reads TGTGCCAGCAGCCTAACTAGCGCGAGGTGGAATGAGCAGTTCTTC.

The CDR3 region is CATSRQAYSNQPQHF. CDR3 DNA sequence: TGTGCCACCAGTCGACAGGCTTATAGCAATCAGCCCCAGCATTTT. This chain connects TRBV15 to TRBJ1-5, with a weak D call TRBD1 (6 bases). Trimming removed 6 bases from V and 0 bases from J, with 12 bases in between. The CDR3 is 15 residues long. Germline CDR1 is LNHNV and CDR2 is YYDKDF (reference sequence).

DNA of the CDR3: TGTGCCTGGACCCCGTTCACAGATACGCAGTATTTT. It codes for CAWTPFTDTQYF. This chain links TRBV30 with TRBJ2-3; no clear D. CDR3 length equals 12 residues. Trimming cost V 4 bases and J 2 bases, with 7 bases left between them. The germline V gene encodes CDR1 GTSNPN and CDR2 SVGIG (reference sequence).